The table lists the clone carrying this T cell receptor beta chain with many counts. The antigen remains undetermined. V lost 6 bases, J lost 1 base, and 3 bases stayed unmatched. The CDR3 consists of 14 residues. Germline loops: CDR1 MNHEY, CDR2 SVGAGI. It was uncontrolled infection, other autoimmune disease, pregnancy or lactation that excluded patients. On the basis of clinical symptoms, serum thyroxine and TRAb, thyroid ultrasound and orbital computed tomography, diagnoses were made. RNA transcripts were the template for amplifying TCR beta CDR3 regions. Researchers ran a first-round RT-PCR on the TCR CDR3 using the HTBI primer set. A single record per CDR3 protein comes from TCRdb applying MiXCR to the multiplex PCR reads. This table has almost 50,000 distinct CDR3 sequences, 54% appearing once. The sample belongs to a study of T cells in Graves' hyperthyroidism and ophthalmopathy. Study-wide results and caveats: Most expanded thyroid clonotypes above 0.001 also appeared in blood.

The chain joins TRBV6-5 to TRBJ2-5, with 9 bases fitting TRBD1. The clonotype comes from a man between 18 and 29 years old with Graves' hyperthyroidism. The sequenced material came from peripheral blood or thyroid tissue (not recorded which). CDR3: CASRNRGLQETQYF. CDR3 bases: TGTGCCAGCAGGAACAGGGGGCTCCAAGAGACCCAGTACTTC.